This T cell receptor (beta chain) was captured by sequencing in a study of CD8 T cells in ankylosing spondylitis. Germline CDR1 and CDR2: LGHDT and YNNKEL (reference sequence). Trimming removed 0 bases at V and 3 bases at J, with 13 bases between. This CDR3 has 16 amino acids. TCRdb re-called the 5' RACE reads with MiXCR, one entry per CDR3 protein. In the table there are around 890,000 distinct CDR3 sequences, about 11% of which are singletons. As concerns this clonotype: The antigen is unknown.

Study-level results: Peripheral blood samples showed relatively rare disease-linked clones, and these clones were CD8+. Clones tied to disease were said to be significantly enriched in matched ankylosing spondylitis synovial fluid. Typical of ankylosing spondylitis blood, it appeared, was a TCR beta motif of roughly eight highly homologous variants.

The clonotype originates from a male donor with ankylosing spondylitis. Sequencing was done on a sample of blood, either unsorted or a sorted T cell fraction (not recorded which). The chain links TRBV3-1 to TRBJ2-3; D tentatively fits TRBD1 or TRBD2 (5 bases each). The CDR3 DNA reads as TGTGCCAGCAGCCAAGATCGGGGCCGGGCGACAGATACGCAGTATTTT. Protein: CASSQDRGRATDTQYF.